In its sample, the clone carrying this TCR beta chain was seen many times. Amplified TCR beta CDR3 regions derived from RNA transcripts. Initially, a first-round RT-PCR of the TCR CDR3 employed the HTBI primer set. TCRdb independently ran MiXCR on the multiplex PCR reads; one entry per CDR3 protein. This table has 550,000 to 650,000 distinct CDR3 sequences, more than 11% appearing once. V was cut by 5 bases and J by 5 bases, with 14 bases left in between. CDR1 and CDR2 (germline): SGHTA, FQGTGA. The CDR3 has 14 residues. These data come from a study of T cells in Graves' hyperthyroidism and ophthalmopathy.

Material: blood. The receptor was isolated from a woman in her 30s with Graves' hyperthyroidism that later progressed to Graves' ophthalmopathy. This chain links TRBV7-3 with TRBJ2-3, with a tentative D call TRBD1 (6 bases). In DNA form, the CDR3 reads TGTGCCAGCAGCCAGGGGCTCCCAATAGATACGCAGTATTTT. Translated, it gives CASSQGLPIDTQYF.